This TCR beta chain came from a study of T cell responses to AZD1222 COVID-19 vaccine. Study results and limitations: Nearly half of spike-specific TCRs reportedly target variant regions that are unmutated in the B.1.351 and B.1.1.7 variants. Baseline seropositives among AZD1222 recipients totaled only five or six. Clonal diversity was possibly underestimated; the donors were predominantly white British and more often female.

J lost 2 bases, V lost 5 bases, and 13 bases had no gene match. The CDR3 loop spans 17 amino acids. Germline lookup yields CDR1 SGHVS and CDR2 FQNEAQ. Using immunoSEQ multiplex PCR, the repertoire was profiled, and TCRdb retains in-frame clones only, with some absent. The sample contains 100,000 to 150,000 clones, about nine tenths of which appear only once. On this clone: Its specificity is not known.

This sample comprised peripheral blood, obtained on day 0 of AZD1222 vaccination. The rearrangement links TRBV7-8 to TRBJ2-7, with TRBD2 matching 9 bases. The sequence was collected from an adult in good health. The CDR3 DNA sequence: TGTGCCAGCAGCGCTAGGGTAGCGGGAGCAGGGACCTACGAGCAGTACTTC. Translation: CASSARVAGAGTYEQYF.